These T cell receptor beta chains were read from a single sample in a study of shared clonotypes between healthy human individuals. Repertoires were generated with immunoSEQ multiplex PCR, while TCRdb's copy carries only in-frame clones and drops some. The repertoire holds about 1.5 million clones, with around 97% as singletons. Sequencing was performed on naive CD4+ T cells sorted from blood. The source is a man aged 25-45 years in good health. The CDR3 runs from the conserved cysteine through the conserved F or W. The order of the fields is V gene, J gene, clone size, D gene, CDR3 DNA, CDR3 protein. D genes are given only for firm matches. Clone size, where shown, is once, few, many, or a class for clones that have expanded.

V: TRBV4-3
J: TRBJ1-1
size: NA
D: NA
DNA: TGCGCCAGCAGCCACCATCCGGGAATCTTCCAACCCGGGGGCACTGAAGCTTTCTTT
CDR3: CASSHHPGIFQPGGTEAFF

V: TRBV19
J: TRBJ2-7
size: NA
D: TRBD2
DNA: TGTGCCAGTAGTGACCTCGGGACTAGCGGTTACTACGAGCAGTACTTC
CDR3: CASSDLGTSGYYEQYF

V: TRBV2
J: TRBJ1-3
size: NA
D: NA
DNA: TGTGCCAGCAGTGAAGAACCGAGACCTGGAAACACCATATATTTT
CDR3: CASSEEPRPGNTIYF

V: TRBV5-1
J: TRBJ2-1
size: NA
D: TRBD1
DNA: TGCGCCAGCAGCTTCTCAGGGGGCAATGAGCAGTTCTTC
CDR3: CASSFSGGNEQFF

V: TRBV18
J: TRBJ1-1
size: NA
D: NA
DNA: TGTGCCAGCTCACCACCGAGTAGAAGTGGGACTGAAGCTTTCTTT
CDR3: CASSPPSRSGTEAFF

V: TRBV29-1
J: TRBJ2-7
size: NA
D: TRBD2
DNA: TGCAGCGTCAGGCGGGGGGTCAGCTCCTACGAGCAGTACTTC
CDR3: CSVRRGVSSYEQYF

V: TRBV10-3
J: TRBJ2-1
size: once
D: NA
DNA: TGTGCCATCAGTCTCGGAGGGGGCCTGGATCAAGATGAGCAGTTCTTC
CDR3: CAISLGGGLDQDEQFF

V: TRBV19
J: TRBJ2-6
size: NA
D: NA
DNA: TGTGCCAGTAGTTTAACAGGGTCTGGGGCCAACGTCCTGACTTTC
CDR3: CASSLTGSGANVLTF

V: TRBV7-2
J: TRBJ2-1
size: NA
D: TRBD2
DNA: TGTGCCAGCAGCCCCTACAGGGCTCGTCTCGCGGGAGGGCAGTTCTTC
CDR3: CASSPYRARLAGGQFF

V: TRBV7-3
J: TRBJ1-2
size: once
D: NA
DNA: TGTGCCAGCAGCTTAATGGCAGGGGCCAGCTATGGCTACACCTTC
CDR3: CASSLMAGASYGYTF

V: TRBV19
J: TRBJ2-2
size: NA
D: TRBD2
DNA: TGTGCCACCACCCCCGGGGGGAGGGGCACCGGGGAGCTGTTTTTT
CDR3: CATTPGGRGTGELFF

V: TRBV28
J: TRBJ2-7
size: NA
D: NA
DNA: TGTGCCAGCAGTTTGGTCTTCACCGGGCCCCGTTATACCTACGAGCAGTACTTC
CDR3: CASSLVFTGPRYTYEQYF

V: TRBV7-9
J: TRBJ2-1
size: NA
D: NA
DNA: TGTGCCACCACGGACACCCACAATGAGCAGTTCTTC
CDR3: CATTDTHNEQFF

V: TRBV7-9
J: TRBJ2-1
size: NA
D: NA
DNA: TGTGCCAGCAGCCTACGTTTCGGGAGTGGGTACAATGAGCAGTTCTTC
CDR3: CASSLRFGSGYNEQFF

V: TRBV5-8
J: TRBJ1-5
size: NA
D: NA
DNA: TGTGCCAGCAGCTTGGACGGCAGTCTTAGCAATCAGCCCCAGCATTTT
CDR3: CASSLDGSLSNQPQHF

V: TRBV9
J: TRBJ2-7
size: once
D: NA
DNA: TGTGCCAGCAGCGTCGGACAAGGCGAGCAGTACTTC
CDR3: CASSVGQGEQYF

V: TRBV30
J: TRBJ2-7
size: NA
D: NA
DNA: TGTGCCCATTCGCGGGGAAGGTATCGCGAGCAGTACTTC
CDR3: CAHSRGRYREQYF

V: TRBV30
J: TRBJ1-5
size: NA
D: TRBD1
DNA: TGTGCCTGGAGCGTGGGACAGCCGAATCAGCCCCAGCATTTT
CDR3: CAWSVGQPNQPQHF

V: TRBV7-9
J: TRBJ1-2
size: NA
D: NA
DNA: TGTGCCAGCAGCCCTAGTAGCGGGGCCTACACCTTC
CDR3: CASSPSSGAYTF

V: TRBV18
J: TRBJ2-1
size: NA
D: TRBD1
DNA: TGTGCCAGCTCACCAATCGTACCGGACAGGGTCGATGAGCAGTTCTTC
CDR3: CASSPIVPDRVDEQFF

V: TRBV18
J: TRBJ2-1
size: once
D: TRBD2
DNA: TGTGCCAGCTCATTTGGGACTAGCTCCTACAATGAGCAGTTCTTC
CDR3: CASSFGTSSYNEQFF

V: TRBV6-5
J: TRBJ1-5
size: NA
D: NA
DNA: TGTGCCAGCAGGCTACAGGGAGAAGGGAATCAGCCCCAGCATTTT
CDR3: CASRLQGEGNQPQHF

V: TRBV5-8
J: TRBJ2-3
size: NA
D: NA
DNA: TGTGCCAGCAGCTTGGGAGCGGGTTCTTTAAGCGGTACGCAGTATTTT
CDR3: CASSLGAGSLSGTQYF

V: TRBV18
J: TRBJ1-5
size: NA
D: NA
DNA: TGTGCCAGCTCACCGGGTGCGGCCACTAATCAGCCCCAGCATTTT
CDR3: CASSPGAATNQPQHF

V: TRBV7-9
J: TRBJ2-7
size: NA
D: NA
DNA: TGTGCCAGCAGCGAAGGGTCGGGACGGGCCTACGAGCAGTACTTC
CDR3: CASSEGSGRAYEQYF